The 4 T cell receptor beta chains given below trace back to one sample, sequenced in a study of blood T cells in healthy people across ages. The use of a sample-barcoded 5' primer and a J-beta primer mix characterized a second PCR of roughly 6 to 11 cycles. MiXCR was run by TCRdb on the 5' RACE reads, yielding one entry per CDR3 protein. The sample shows 1.5 million or so distinct CDR3 sequences, roughly 40% of them seen only once. The sequenced sample was blood. Receptor source: a woman between 18 and 30 years old in good health.

This chain connects TRBV4-1 to TRBJ2-1; 10 bases agree with TRBD2. V shed 3 bases and J 3 bases; nucleotides not matched to a gene: 5. This CDR3 region has 16 residues. CDR1 and CDR2 from the germline V gene are MGHRA and YSYEKL. CDR3 sequence (DNA): TGCGCCAGCAGCCACCCCTCTAGCGGGGGCTACAATGAGCAGTTCTTC. Its translation is CASSHPSSGGYNEQFF.

V and J are TRBV21-1 and TRBJ1-6; TRBD1 was called by the table and not checked on the DNA. TRBV21-1 is termed a pseudogene. The CDR3 is 18 residues long. The DNA of the CDR3 is TGTGCCAGCCCCCTCTCGAGGAGTCGGGGCTGGGTTAGTTCACCCCTCCACTTT. Protein: CASPLSRSRGWVSSPLHF.

This clonotype was recorded a few times. The rearrangement uses TRBV7-9 and TRBJ1-5; D possibly corresponds to TRBD1 (5 bases). Germline CDR1 is SEHNR and CDR2 is FQNEAQ (reference sequence). V lost 4 bases and J lost 0, with 13 bases in between. The CDR3 has 16 amino acids. CDR3 sequence: CASSSPGLYSNQPQHF. CDR3 nucleotides: TGTGCCAGCAGCTCACCAGGGCTTTATAGCAATCAGCCCCAGCATTTT.

This clonotype has only a few counts. The chain links TRBV6-1 to TRBJ2-5, with 7 nucleotides matching TRBD2. CDR3 length: 17 residues. The junction had 17 bases not matched to a gene; V was cut back by 6 bases and J by 4 bases. The germline V gene encodes CDR1 MNHNS and CDR2 SASEGT. The DNA of the CDR3 is TGTGCCAGCAGCCCTTTTGATGCGGGGACTATCCCAGAGACCCAGTACTTC. Amino acids: CASSPFDAGTIPETQYF.